This T cell receptor beta chain was documented in a study of post-analysis software for immune sequencing data (dated by TCRdb to between 2015 and 2017). In terms of the full investigation: Disease courses on record covered relapsing-remitting, secondary progressive and progressive-relapsing multiple sclerosis, though some patients had no subtype annotation. The multiple sclerosis patient repertoires were compared with more than 9 previously published healthy control repertoires from donors aged roughly 6 to 25 years. A subset of samples was prepared in parallel using single-end sample barcoding, then pooled and co-amplified after Illumina adapter ligation.

To demonstrate the VDJtools post-analysis software, the study profiled TCR beta repertoires from the peripheral blood of 13 young patients with multiple sclerosis. The patients with multiple sclerosis were children and adolescents between roughly 6 and 15 years of age. Worth noting for this clonotype: Its antigen has not been determined. Per-base qualities were not stored, and no clone one base away is much larger.

Library construction relied on PCR. Sequencing took place on an Illumina HiSeq 2500. To reduce PCR and sequencing biases, unique molecular identifiers were built into the TCR beta cDNA libraries. About 500,000 cDNA molecules were obtained per 1 to 10 million input T cells, so each molecule approximated one T cell. The patient libraries were prepared and sequenced with the same protocol used for the earlier healthy control dataset. Within a given batch, samples were prepared together, multiplexed and sequenced on the same HiSeq lane. The paper's processing steps were these. Raw barcoded reads were processed with MIGEC, discarding single-read molecular identifier groups before consensus assembly and CDR3 extraction. VDJtools was used for post-analysis of the clonotype tables, and diversity was normalized by down-sampling every dataset to the size of the smallest sample. In repertoire overlap clustering, CDR3 amino acid sequences, but not nucleotide sequences, were matched to correct batch-related cross-sample contamination. TCRdb reanalyzed the raw reads on its own, using fastp at Q25 for trimming and MiXCR for clone calling, and kept in-frame beta chains. Every entry covers one CDR3 protein and lists the most common genes and DNA from its rows. The V and J calls and clone size are TCRdb's, not the authors'. The sample records 650,000 to 850,000 distinct CDR3 sequences, about 57% of which are singletons. The top ten clonotypes cover roughly 4.4% of the sample.

V and J are truncated by 9 bases and 4 bases respectively, leaving an intervening sequence of 14 bases. Including cysteine and phenylalanine, the CDR3 has 13 amino acids. The sequence is cut down to CDR3 DNA, 39 bases in frame from base 1. Taken from the germline V gene, the CDR1 and CDR2 loops are SNHLY and FYNNEI. The paper as a whole reports these results and caveats: Significantly lower normalized Chao1 diversity was found in multiple sclerosis patients than in controls, suggesting substantial peripheral T-cell clonal expansion. The multiple sclerosis patient group was slightly younger than the control group. Direct clustering with F measure showed strong co-clustering of samples prepared in the same batch, prompting a batch-effect correction. Four to six TRBV segments, including TRBV5-6, TRBV5-1 and TRBV20-1, were significantly more frequent in patients than controls.

Sequenced: blood. The receptor was derived from a girl aged 10 to 17 with multiple sclerosis. The receptor chain draws on TRBV2 and TRBJ2-3; the D element could tentatively be TRBD1 or TRBD2, as 5 bases agree for each. The CDR3 region: CAREIGASDTQYF. At the DNA level, the sequence is TGTGCCAGGGAGATCGGGGCCTCAGATACGCAGTATTTT.